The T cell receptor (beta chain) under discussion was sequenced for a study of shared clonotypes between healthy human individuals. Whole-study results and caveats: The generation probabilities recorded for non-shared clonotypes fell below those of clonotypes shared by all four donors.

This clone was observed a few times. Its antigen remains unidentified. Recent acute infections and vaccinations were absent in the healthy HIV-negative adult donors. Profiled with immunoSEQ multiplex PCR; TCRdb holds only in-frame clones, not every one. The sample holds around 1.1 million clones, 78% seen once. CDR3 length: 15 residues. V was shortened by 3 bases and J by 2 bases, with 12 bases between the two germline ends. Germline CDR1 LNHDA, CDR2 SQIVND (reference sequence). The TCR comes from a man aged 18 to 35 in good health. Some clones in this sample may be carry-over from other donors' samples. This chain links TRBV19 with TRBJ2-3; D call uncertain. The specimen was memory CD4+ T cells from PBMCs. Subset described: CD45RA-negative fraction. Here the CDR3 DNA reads TGTGCCAGTAGTATTTCGCCATCGTCCACAGATACGCAGTATTTT. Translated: CASSISPSSTDTQYF.